These 8 T cell receptor beta chains originate from one sample sequenced in a study of T cell repertoires in cytomegalovirus infection. TCRdb redid the calling of the reads with MiXCR, one entry per CDR3 protein. This sample yields a few hundred thousand distinct CDR3 sequences, of which 22% are seen a single time; approximately 18% belongs to the top ten. The sample comprised CD8+ T cells from PBMCs. The receptors shown here come from a human donor in good health (CMV status not recorded). Some clones in this sample may be carry-over from other donors' samples.

Points on this clonotype: This may arise from a read error, as a much more abundant clone is one base away. The gene calls are TRBV7-9 and TRBJ1-3, with unresolved D. CDR1 SEHNR and CDR2 FQNEAQ come from the germline V gene (reference sequence). This CDR3 region has 16 residues. CDR3 sequence: CGSSPPSGDPGNTIYF. The CDR3 DNA is TGTGGCAGCAGCCCCCCGAGTGGGGATCCTGGAAACACCATATATTTT.

The CDR3 spells CATRGEERANEQFF. DNA for the CDR3: TGTGCCACGCGTGGAGAGGAGCGAGCCAATGAGCAGTTCTTC. The chain employs TRBV10-3 and TRBJ2-1; D gene ambiguous. The length of the CDR3 is 14 residues. V lost 10 bases to trimming and J lost 6 bases, with 19 bases between them. Germline V gene sequence: CDR1 ENHRY, CDR2 SYGVKD.

The chain carries TRBV7-7 and TRBJ2-7, with D possibly called TRBD1 or TRBD2 (5 bases each). Germline assignment: CDR1 SSHAT and CDR2 FNYEAQ (reference sequence). The CDR3 extends over 13 amino acids. Trimming left V 4 bases short and J 3 bases short, with 10 bases between. Here the CDR3 DNA reads TGTGCCAGCAGCTCCGGGACCTTCTACGAGCAGTACTTC. Translation: CASSSGTFYEQYF.

This clonotype has more than one count but fewer than ten. The chain combines TRBV9 with TRBJ2-2; maybe TRBD2 (6 bases). Germline lookup yields CDR1 SGDLS and CDR2 YYNGEE. V was trimmed by 5 bases and J by 4 bases, leaving 6 bases between them. CDR3 length: 12 residues. CDR3 nucleotide sequence: TGTGCCAGCAGGACTAGCACCGGGGAGCTGTTTTTT. Residues: CASRTSTGELFF.

This chain joins TRBV12-3 or TRBV12-4 and TRBJ1-2, with 12 positions matching TRBD1. The CDR3 sequence is 16 residues long. V shed 7 bases and J 6 bases; nucleotides not matched to a gene: 12. CDR3 sequence: CASIPGQGAGMNGYTF. For the CDR3, the DNA is TGTGCCAGCATACCGGGACAGGGGGCGGGAATGAATGGCTACACCTTC.

Only a few counts were recorded for this clonotype. CDR3 loop: CASSYQGAIYEQYF. CDR3 DNA sequence: TGTGCCAGCAGTTACCAGGGGGCGATCTACGAGCAGTACTTC. The V call is TRBV6-5, the J call TRBJ2-7; 8 positions agree with TRBD1. CDR1 is MNHEY and CDR2 is SVGAGI in the germline V gene. J lost 3 bases, V lost 2 bases, and 3 bases had no gene match. The CDR3 extends over 14 amino acids.

The V gene is TRBV7-4, the J gene TRBJ1-1; unclear D gene. CDR1 and CDR2 (germline): SGHVT, SQSDAQ. Trimming cost V 6 bases and J 1 base, with 12 bases left between them. This CDR3 is 14 amino acids long. The CDR3 DNA reads as TGTGCCAGCAGACAAGGGTTTGGGAACACTGAAGCTTTCTTT. Translation: CASRQGFGNTEAFF.

About this clonotype: This may be a read error: a much more frequent sequence differs by one nucleotide. The V gene is TRBV7-2, the J gene TRBJ2-2; perhaps TRBD1 as D (6 bases). The germline V gene encodes CDR1 SGHTA and CDR2 FQGNSA. The CDR3 is 15 residues long. V lost 5 bases and J 5 bases, leaving 15 bases between the germline ends. DNA of the CDR3: TGTGCCAGCAGCGTACTAGAGGGGGTGACCGGGGAGCTGTTTTTT. This sequence encodes CASSVLEGVTGELFF.